This T cell receptor (beta chain) was sequenced for a study of beta chain features in type 1 diabetes. At the level of the study: Healthy donors and patients had similar age, gender and cell yields.

cDNA synthesis used the whole RNA isolate, giving expressed TCRB sequences. Generated by immunoSEQ multiplex PCR, the TCRdb table keeps only in-frame clones and is missing some. The data contain approximately 250,000 clones, roughly 13% of them singletons. About this clone: At one end, the junction sequence differs from germline, possibly due to a read error.

Per germline, CDR1 SNHLY and CDR2 FYNNEI. This CDR3 region has 14 residues. This clonotype originated in a woman in her 40s in good health. The sequencing sample was made of naive CD4+ T cells from blood. The chain uses TRBV2 and TRBJ1-2, with TRBD1 matching over 7 bases. The CDR3 loop reads CASSEGQINYGYAF. The CDR3 nucleotides are TGTGCCAGCAGTGAGGGACAGATAAACTATGGCTACGCCTTC.